This T cell receptor (beta chain) was captured in a study of blood T cell repertoires in COVID-19. Study overall: Spain, Italy and the United States supplied samples that represented acute and convalescent COVID-19.

Measured with immunoSEQ multiplex PCR; TCRdb has only the in-frame clones, and not every one. The sample lists 200,000 or so clones; 86% were seen once. The V gene lost 7 bases and the J gene lost 1 base, with 13 bases spanning the gap. The CDR3 length is 14 residues. The germline gives CDR1 MNHEY, CDR2 SVGAGI. Sequencing input: peripheral blood. V is TRBV6-5 and J is TRBJ1-1; D is possibly TRBD1 (6 bases). This clonotype originated in a man aged 50-60 years with acute or convalescent COVID-19. The DNA of the CDR3 is TGTGCCAGCATTAAAGAGACAGGGAACACTGAAGCTTTCTTT. It translates to CASIKETGNTEAFF.